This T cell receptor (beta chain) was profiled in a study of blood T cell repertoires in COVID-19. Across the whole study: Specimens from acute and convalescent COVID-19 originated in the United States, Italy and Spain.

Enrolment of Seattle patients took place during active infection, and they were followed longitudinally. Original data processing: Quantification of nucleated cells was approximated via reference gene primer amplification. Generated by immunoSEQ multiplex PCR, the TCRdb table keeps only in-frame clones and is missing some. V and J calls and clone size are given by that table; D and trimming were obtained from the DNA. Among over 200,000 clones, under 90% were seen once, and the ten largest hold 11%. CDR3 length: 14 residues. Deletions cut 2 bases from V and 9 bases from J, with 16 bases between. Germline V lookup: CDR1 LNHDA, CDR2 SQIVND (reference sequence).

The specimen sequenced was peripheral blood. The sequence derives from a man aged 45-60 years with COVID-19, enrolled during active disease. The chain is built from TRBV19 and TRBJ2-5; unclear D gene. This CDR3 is CASSIPGSPWAQYF. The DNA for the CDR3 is TGTGCCAGTAGTATACCGGGTTCCCCCTGGGCCCAGTACTTC.